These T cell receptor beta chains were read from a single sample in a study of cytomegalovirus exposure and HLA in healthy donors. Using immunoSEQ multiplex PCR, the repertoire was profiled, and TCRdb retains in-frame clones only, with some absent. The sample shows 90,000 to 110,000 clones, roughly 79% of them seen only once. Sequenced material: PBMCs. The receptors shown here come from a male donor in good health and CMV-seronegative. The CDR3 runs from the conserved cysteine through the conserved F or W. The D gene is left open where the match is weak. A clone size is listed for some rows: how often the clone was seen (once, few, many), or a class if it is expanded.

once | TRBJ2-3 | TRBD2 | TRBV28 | CASTIAGGTDTQYF | TGTGCCAGCACAATAGCGGGGGGCACAGATACGCAGTATTTT
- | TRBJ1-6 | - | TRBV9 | CASSVSGGRESPLHF | TGTGCCAGCAGCGTTTCCGGGGGGCGAGAATCACCCCTCCACTTT
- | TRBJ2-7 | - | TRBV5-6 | CASSPVGGWSSYEQYF | TGTGCCAGCAGCCCCGTAGGCGGGTGGAGCTCCTACGAGCAGTACTTC
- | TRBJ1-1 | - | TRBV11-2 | CASEVQGGHPEAFF | TGTGCCAGCGAAGTACAAGGGGGACACCCTGAAGCTTTCTTT
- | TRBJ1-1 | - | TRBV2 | CASRPPGTLNTEAFF | TGTGCCAGCAGACCCCCCGGGACTTTGAACACTGAAGCTTTCTTT
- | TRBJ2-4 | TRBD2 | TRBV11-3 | CASSRPTSGSDIQYF | TGTGCCAGCAGCCGTCCGACTAGCGGGAGCGACATTCAGTACTTC
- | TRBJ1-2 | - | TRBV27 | CASSLSPGHSNYGYTF | TGTGCCAGCAGTTTATCACCGGGACATTCTAACTATGGCTACACCTTC
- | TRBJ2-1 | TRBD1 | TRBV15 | CATSSPQGVSSYNEQFF | TGTGCCACCAGCAGCCCCCAGGGGGTTAGCTCCTACAATGAGCAGTTCTTC
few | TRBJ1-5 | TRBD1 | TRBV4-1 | CASSQQGAINQPQHF | TGCGCCAGCAGCCAACAGGGGGCGATTAATCAGCCCCAGCATTTT
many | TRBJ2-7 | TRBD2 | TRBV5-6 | CASSPSGLAGSYEQYF | TGTGCCAGCAGCCCCTCGGGACTAGCGGGATCCTACGAGCAGTACTTC
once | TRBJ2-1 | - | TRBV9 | CASSVGSTALNEQFF | TGTGCCAGCAGCGTTGGATCAACAGCCCTCAATGAGCAGTTCTTC
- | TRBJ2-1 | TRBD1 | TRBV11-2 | CASTRGPGQGVNEQFF | TGTGCCAGCACTCGGGGCCCGGGACAGGGCGTCAATGAGCAGTTCTTC
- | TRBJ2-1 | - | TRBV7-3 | CASRRGPYNEQFF | TGTGCCAGCAGACGTGGGCCCTACAATGAGCAGTTCTTC
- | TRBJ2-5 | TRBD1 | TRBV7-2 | CASSGQDQETQYF | TGTGCCAGCAGCGGACAGGATCAAGAGACCCAGTACTTC
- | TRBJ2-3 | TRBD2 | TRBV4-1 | CASRNRLADTDTQYF | TGCGCCAGCAGGAATCGACTAGCGGACACAGATACGCAGTATTTT
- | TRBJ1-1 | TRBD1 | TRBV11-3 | CASSFRDSKNTEAFF | TGTGCCAGCAGCTTTAGGGACAGCAAGAACACTGAAGCTTTCTTT
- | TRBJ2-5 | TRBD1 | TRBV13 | CASSLEGAPQETQYF | TGTGCCAGCAGCTTAGAGGGGGCCCCCCAAGAGACCCAGTACTTC
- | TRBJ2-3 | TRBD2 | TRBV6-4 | CASSPGLAETDTQYF | TGTGCCAGCAGTCCGGGACTAGCTGAAACAGATACGCAGTATTTT
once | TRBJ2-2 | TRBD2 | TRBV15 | CATSRDIQRDYTGELFF | TGTGCCACCAGCAGAGATATCCAGCGGGACTACACCGGGGAGCTGTTTTTT
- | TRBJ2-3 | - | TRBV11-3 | CASGETAGGSDTQYF | TGTGCCAGCGGCGAGACAGCAGGGGGGTCGGATACGCAGTATTTT
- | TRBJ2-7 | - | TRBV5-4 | CASSFGQPYEQYF | TGTGCCAGCAGCTTTGGACAGCCCTACGAGCAGTACTTC
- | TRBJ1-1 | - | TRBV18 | CASLQQGYTEAFF | TGTGCCAGCTTACAACAGGGATATACTGAAGCTTTCTTT
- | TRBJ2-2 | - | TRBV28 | CASRAGLNTGELFF | TGTGCCAGCCGGGCGGGGCTGAACACCGGGGAGCTGTTTTTT
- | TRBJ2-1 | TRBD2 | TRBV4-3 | CASSRSTSGRINEQFF | TGCGCCAGCAGCCGGTCGACTAGCGGGAGGATCAATGAGCAGTTCTTC
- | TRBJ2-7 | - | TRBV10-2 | CASSGGSAAVYEQYF | TGCGCCAGCAGTGGCGGCTCCGCGGCGGTCTACGAGCAGTACTTC
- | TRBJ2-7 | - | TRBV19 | CASSIWSGGLIEQYF | TGTGCCAGTAGTATTTGGTCTGGAGGGTTGATCGAGCAGTACTTC
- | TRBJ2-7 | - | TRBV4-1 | CASSPEQGYEQYF | TGCGCCAGCAGCCCCGAACAGGGCTACGAGCAGTACTTC
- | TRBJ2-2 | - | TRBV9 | CASSALSANTGELFF | TGTGCCAGCAGCGCGCTATCCGCGAACACCGGGGAGCTGTTTTTT
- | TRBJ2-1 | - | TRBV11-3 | CASSPREFSYNEQFF | TGTGCCAGCAGCCCACGGGAGTTCAGCTACAATGAGCAGTTCTTC
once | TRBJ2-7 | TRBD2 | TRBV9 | CASSLRSGGSGEQYF | TGTGCCAGCAGCCTTAGGTCGGGCGGGAGTGGCGAGCAGTACTTC
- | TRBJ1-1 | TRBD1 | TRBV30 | CAWSVWRGRRNTEAFF | TGTGCCTGGAGTGTGTGGAGGGGGCGAAGGAACACTGAAGCTTTCTTT
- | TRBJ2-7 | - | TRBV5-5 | CASSWVAVSYEQYF | TGTGCCAGCTCTTGGGTAGCGGTATCCTACGAGCAGTACTTC
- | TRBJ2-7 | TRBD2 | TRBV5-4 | CASSPYVTSTSYEQYF | TGTGCCAGCAGTCCGTATGTGACTAGCACGTCCTACGAGCAGTACTTC
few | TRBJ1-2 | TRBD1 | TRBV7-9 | CASTSDRFAYGYTF | TGTGCCAGCACCTCGGACAGGTTCGCCTATGGCTACACCTTC
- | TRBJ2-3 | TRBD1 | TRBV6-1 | CASTEGQGRDTQYF | TGTGCCAGCACGGAAGGACAGGGTAGAGATACGCAGTATTTT
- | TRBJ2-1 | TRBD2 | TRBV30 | CAWRASGRGEQFF | TGTGCCTGGAGGGCTAGCGGGAGAGGGGAGCAGTTCTTC
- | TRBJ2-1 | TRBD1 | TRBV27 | CASSRQGANNEQFF | TGTGCCAGCAGTCGACAGGGGGCTAATAATGAGCAGTTCTTC
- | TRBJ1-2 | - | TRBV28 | CASSSERWSGYTF | TGTGCCAGCAGCTCGGAGAGGTGGAGTGGCTACACCTTC
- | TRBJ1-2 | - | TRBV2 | CASSPDRNYGYTF | TGTGCCAGCAGCCCGGACAGAAACTATGGCTACACCTTC
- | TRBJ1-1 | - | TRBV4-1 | CASSYRDMNTEAFF | TGCGCCAGCAGCTACAGGGACATGAACACTGAAGCTTTCTTT
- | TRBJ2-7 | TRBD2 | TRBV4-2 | CASSRTPGLVNEQYF | TGTGCCAGCAGCCGGACCCCGGGACTAGTGAACGAGCAGTACTTC
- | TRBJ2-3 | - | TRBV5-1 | CASSFSQDTDTQYF | TGCGCCAGCAGCTTTAGTCAGGACACAGATACGCAGTATTTT
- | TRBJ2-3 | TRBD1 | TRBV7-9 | CASSTGTGGNTQYF | TGTGCCAGCAGCACCGGGACAGGGGGGAATACGCAGTATTTT
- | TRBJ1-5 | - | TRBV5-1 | CASSPGVGPQHF | TGCGCCAGCAGCCCGGGAGTGGGGCCCCAGCATTTT
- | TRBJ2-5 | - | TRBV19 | CASSMDRTQETQYF | TGTGCCAGTAGTATGGACAGAACCCAAGAGACCCAGTACTTC
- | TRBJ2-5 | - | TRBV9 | CASSPRGSGVWETQYF | TGTGCCAGCAGCCCCCGAGGGTCGGGAGTCTGGGAGACCCAGTACTTC
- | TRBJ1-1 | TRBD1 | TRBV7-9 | CASSLAIRGGLTEAFF | TGTGCCAGCAGCTTAGCGATTAGAGGGGGCCTCACTGAAGCTTTCTTT
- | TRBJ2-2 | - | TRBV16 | CASSPTSTGELFF | TGTGCCAGCAGCCCCACTAGCACCGGGGAGCTGTTTTTT
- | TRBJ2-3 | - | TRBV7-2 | CASSLVARLRTDTQYF | TGTGCCAGCAGCTTAGTGGCCAGACTTCGCACAGATACGCAGTATTTT
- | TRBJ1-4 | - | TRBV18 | CASSPPMGAGEKLFF | TGTGCCAGCTCACCACCGATGGGGGCTGGTGAAAAACTGTTTTTT
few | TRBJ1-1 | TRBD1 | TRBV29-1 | CSVEGTGAEAFF | TGCAGCGTTGAAGGTACAGGGGCTGAAGCTTTCTTT
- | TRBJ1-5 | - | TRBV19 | CASRTEFQPQHF | TGTGCCAGTAGGACAGAGTTTCAGCCCCAGCATTTT
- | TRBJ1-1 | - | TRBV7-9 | CASSFKPSGTEAFF | TGTGCCAGCAGCTTTAAGCCCTCGGGCACTGAAGCTTTCTTT